Following are 30 T cell receptor beta chains from one sample sequenced in a study of response to subunit inactivated influenza vaccine. TCRdb analysed the RT-PCR reads with MiXCR anew, one entry per CDR3 protein. The table lists 800,000 or so distinct CDR3 sequences, about 20% of them singletons. Sequenced material: PBMCs from blood, taken roughly 5 days after vaccination. The receptors originated from a man between 50 and 59 years old who received an inactivated influenza vaccine.

The V gene is TRBV12-3 or TRBV12-4, the J gene TRBJ2-1; 14 nucleotides match TRBD2. The CDR3 runs to 16 residues. The ends lost 4 bases at V and 9 bases at J; junction bases unmatched: 8. The CDR3 region is CASSYPGLAGVSEQFF. CDR3 nucleotide sequence: TGTGCCAGCAGTTATCCGGGACTAGCGGGAGTTTCTGAGCAGTTCTTC.

V usage is TRBV3-1 and J usage is TRBJ2-7; TRBD2 matches 8 bases. V gave up 4 bases and J gave up 3 bases; unmatched junction bases: 8. CDR1 is LGHDT and CDR2 is YNNKEL in the germline V gene (reference sequence). The CDR3 consists of 15 residues. CDR3 nucleotide sequence: TGTGCCAGCAGCCGCACGGGGGGGGCCGGCTACGAGCAGTACTTC. It codes for CASSRTGGAGYEQYF.

This clonotype was seen a few times. This rearrangement joins TRBV4-3 to TRBJ2-1; D unclear. The CDR3 has 15 amino acids. Per the germline V gene, CDR1 is LGHNA and CDR2 is YSLEER. V was clipped by 1 base and J by 2 bases, with 9 bases between them. The CDR3 DNA is TGCGCCAGCAGCCAAGGGGTTCTGCCCTACAATGAGCAGTTCTTC. This gives the protein CASSQGVLPYNEQFF.

This clonotype has just one count. The genes are TRBV4-1 and TRBJ2-2, with D perhaps matching TRBD2 (6 bases). V shed 2 bases and J shed 6 bases, with 16 bases lying between them. CDR3 size: 16 residues. Germline CDR1 reads MGHRA; CDR2 reads YSYEKL. The CDR3 here is CASSQSGGAAAGELFF. CDR3 nucleotide sequence: TGCGCCAGCAGCCAAAGTGGAGGGGCCGCGGCCGGGGAGCTGTTTTTT.

This clonotype came up a few times. CDR3 region: CASWGVSKDIYNEQFF. CDR3 sequence (DNA): TGTGCCAGTTGGGGCGTGTCAAAGGACATCTACAATGAGCAGTTCTTC. This chain joins TRBV6-1 and TRBJ2-1, with D maybe TRBD1 (5 bases). Trimming cost V 9 bases and J 3 bases, with 21 bases left between them. From germline, CDR1 is MNHNS and CDR2 SASEGT. The CDR3 has 16 amino acids.

The V and J genes are TRBV14 and TRBJ2-7; D possibly uses TRBD1 or TRBD2 (5 bases each). CDR3 length equals 16 residues. The germline V gene has CDR1 SGHDN and CDR2 FVKESK. Trimming cost V 0 bases and J 2 bases, with 14 bases left between them. CDR3 sequence reads: CASSQDPGRDPYEQYF. CDR3 bases: TGTGCCAGCAGCCAAGATCCCGGCAGGGACCCCTACGAGCAGTACTTC.

J is TRBJ2-3 and V is TRBV21-1. TRBV21-1 is a known pseudogene. The CDR3 covers 16 residues. This CDR3 reads CASSKARGNPTDTQYF. The DNA of the CDR3 is TGTGCCAGCAGCAAAGCGCGGGGTAACCCCACAGATACGCAGTATTTT.

This clonotype was recorded a few times. This rearrangement joins TRBV6-2 or TRBV6-3 to TRBJ2-3; 9 nucleotides agree with TRBD2. Germline values: CDR1 MNHEY, CDR2 SVGEGT. The ends lost 5 bases at V and 11 bases at J; junction bases unmatched: 11. CDR3 length: 14 residues. The CDR3 DNA follows: TGTGCCAGCAGTACGGGACTAGCAGCTTTGAAGCAGTATTTT. Its translation: CASSTGLAALKQYF.

Note on this clonotype: This may stem from a read error, because a much larger clone lies one nucleotide away. The V gene is TRBV20-1, the J gene TRBJ1-2, with a weak D call TRBD1 (5 bases). With 5 bases removed from V and 4 bases from J, the gap between germline ends came to 14 bases. CDR1 is DFQATT, CDR2 SNEGSKA, per germline (reference sequence). CDR3 length: 13 residues. The CDR3 nucleotides are TGCAGTGCTGTGGACATGACTGTCTATGGCTACACCTTC. It is translated as CSAVDMTVYGYTF.

In its sample, this clonotype was seen a few times. The chain is built from TRBV6-1 and TRBJ2-7; TRBD1 aligns across 7 bases. Germline V gene lookup returns CDR1 MNHNS and CDR2 SASEGT. After removal of 7 bases from V and 0 bases from J, the junction contained 9 bases not matched to a gene. CDR3 size: 15 residues. DNA of the CDR3: TGTGCCAGCAAACGGACAGGTTCCAGCTCCTACGAGCAGTACTTC. This encodes CASKRTGSSSYEQYF.

This chain joins TRBV12-3 or TRBV12-4 and TRBJ2-7; TRBD2 aligns across 7 bases. The CDR3 runs 14 residues. V lost 3 bases, J lost 5 bases, and 7 bases stayed unmatched. CDR3 sequence reads: CASSFITGGNEQYF. The CDR3, as DNA: TGTGCCAGCAGTTTTATCACGGGAGGTAACGAGCAGTACTTC.

This clonotype was counted many times. This rearrangement joins TRBV6-1 to TRBJ1-5; a weak D match, TRBD1 (5 bases). CDR3 size: 13 residues. V lost 0 bases and J lost 6, with 6 bases in between. The V gene's germline CDR1 is MNHNS and CDR2 SASEGT. CDR3 DNA: TGTGCCAGCAGTGAAGCAGGGGTTCAGCCCCAGCATTTT. Translating gives CASSEAGVQPQHF.

CDR3 coding DNA: TGTGCCAGCGGTCTAGGTCCTACGGCAGATACGCAGTATTTT. Protein product: CASGLGPTADTQYF. The chain couples TRBV12-3 or TRBV12-4 to TRBJ2-3; D not resolved. The CDR3 has 14 amino acids. V was trimmed by 8 bases and J by 4 bases, leaving 16 bases between them.

The chain couples TRBV27 to TRBJ2-7; 8 nucleotides align to TRBD1. There are 19 residues in the CDR3. V lost 5 bases, J lost 3 bases, and 21 bases stayed unmatched. Germline V lookup: CDR1 MNHEY, CDR2 SMNVEV (reference sequence). The CDR3 coding sequence is TGTGCCAGCAGTCCCTCCTCGGACAGGGTACGACTAGGGAACTACGAGCAGTACTTC. This sequence encodes CASSPSSDRVRLGNYEQYF.

V is TRBV10-3 and J is TRBJ2-7; 11 nucleotides line up with TRBD1. This CDR3 region has 16 residues. V shed 3 bases and J 5 bases; nucleotides not matched to a gene: 9. CDR1 and CDR2 from the germline V gene are ENHRY and SYGVKD. CDR3 loop: CAISDTIGQGANEQYF. For the CDR3, the DNA is TGTGCCATCAGTGACACGATAGGACAGGGGGCCAACGAGCAGTACTTC.

This clonotype has only a few counts. The gene calls are TRBV6-1 and TRBJ2-7, with 8 positions matching TRBD1. Germline CDR1 reads MNHNS; CDR2 reads SASEGT. V was clipped by 5 bases and J by 0 bases; unmatched bases: 9. CDR3 length: 16 amino acids. CDR3 DNA: TGTGCCAGCAGTCCTACAGGGGGGCGATCCTCCTACGAGCAGTACTTC. Its protein is CASSPTGGRSSYEQYF.

This clonotype was seen only a few times. The rearrangement links TRBV5-1 to TRBJ1-1; 7 bases align to TRBD1. The CDR3 consists of 15 residues. CDR1 SGHRS and CDR2 YFSETQ come from the germline V gene. V dropped 3 bases and J dropped 3; count of bases not matched to a gene: 8. CDR3 protein: CASSSAGGRDTEAFF. CDR3 nucleotide sequence: TGCGCCAGCAGCTCGGCAGGGGGGAGAGACACTGAAGCTTTCTTT.

In this sample, this clonotype turned up a few times. The genes are TRBV10-3 and TRBJ2-3; TRBD2 matches 7 bases. The trim removed 0 bases at V and 2 bases at J, leaving 8 bases unmatched. The CDR3 covers 17 residues. The germline V gene has CDR1 ENHRY and CDR2 SYGVKD. Here the CDR3 reads CAISESGQAGDTDTQYF. DNA for the CDR3: TGTGCCATCAGTGAGTCTGGGCAGGCGGGGGACACAGATACGCAGTATTTT.

A few counts support this clonotype. This chain uses TRBV3-1 with TRBJ1-2; D is ambiguous. Germline assignment: CDR1 LGHDT and CDR2 YNNKEL (reference sequence). V was shortened by 4 bases and J by 7 bases, with 16 bases between the two germline ends. This CDR3 has 14 residues. The CDR3 here is CASSRPSPLGGYTF. CDR3 nucleotide sequence: TGTGCCAGCAGCCGACCCTCACCCCTAGGTGGCTACACCTTC.

The chain uses TRBV27 and TRBJ2-7, with 9 bases lining up with TRBD1. Germline loops: CDR1 MNHEY, CDR2 SMNVEV (reference sequence). V lost 8 bases, J lost 5 bases, and 10 bases stayed unmatched. This CDR3 region has 14 residues. The CDR3 is CASAKGQGWDEQYF. The CDR3 DNA follows: TGTGCCAGCGCTAAGGGACAGGGATGGGACGAGCAGTACTTC.

This clonotype showed up just a few times. V usage is TRBV12-3 or TRBV12-4 and J usage is TRBJ2-2, with 9 nucleotides matching TRBD2. This CDR3 region has 16 residues. The V and J ends lost 7 bases and 0 bases, in that order; junction bases with no gene match: 6. The CDR3 DNA sequence: TGTGCCAGCAACCAAGCGGGGGGAACGAACACCGGGGAGCTGTTTTTT. This gives the protein CASNQAGGTNTGELFF.

The rearrangement uses TRBV7-2 and TRBJ1-1; D remains unclear. CDR1 and CDR2 from the germline V gene are SGHTA and FQGNSA. CDR3 length equals 14 residues. V was shortened by 3 bases and J by 0 bases, with 8 bases between the two germline ends. The CDR3 nucleotides read TGTGCCAGCAGCTTCGGCAGCCTGAACACTGAAGCTTTCTTT. It codes for CASSFGSLNTEAFF.

This chain links TRBV4-2 with TRBJ2-7; 13 bases are a match to TRBD2. Germline V gene data show CDR1 as LGHNA and CDR2 as YNFKEQ. Trimming removed 1 base from V and 2 bases from J; junction bases left unmatched: 5. The CDR3 covers 17 residues. CDR3 sequence reads: CASSQADTSGRAYEQYF. The CDR3 coding sequence is TGTGCCAGCAGCCAAGCCGACACTAGCGGGAGGGCCTACGAGCAGTACTTC.

This clonotype was detected only a few times. The V call is TRBV10-3, the J call TRBJ2-7, with a tentative D call TRBD1 (6 bases). V lost 4 bases and J 9 bases, leaving 19 bases between the germline ends. This CDR3 has 14 residues. Germline CDR1 and CDR2: ENHRY and SYGVKD. CDR3 sequence reads: CAISGTGPFNRQYF. CDR3 nucleotides: TGTGCCATCAGTGGAACAGGGCCCTTTAATCGGCAGTACTTC.

This clonotype came up a few times. This rearrangement joins TRBV12-3 or TRBV12-4 to TRBJ2-3; D is unresolved. The V end was cut by 6 bases, the J end by 0 bases, with 16 bases between. CDR3 length: 16 amino acids. The CDR3 sequence: CASRSYRKASTDTQYF. CDR3 DNA: TGTGCCAGCAGGAGCTACAGAAAGGCTAGCACAGATACGCAGTATTTT.

This clonotype was seen more than once but under ten times. V gene TRBV7-2 combines with J gene TRBJ1-1; D remains unclear. V was pared by 0 bases and J by 6 bases, with 23 bases between. Germline V CDR1 and CDR2: SGHTA, FQGNSA. This CDR3 spans 18 amino acids. For the CDR3, the DNA is TGTGCCAGCAGCTTAGCGTTTACCGCAACATTTGTCTTCGCTGAAGCTTTCTTT. Protein product: CASSLAFTATFVFAEAFF.

The chain recombines TRBV6-5 with TRBJ2-1; the D gene is possibly TRBD1 (5 bases). The germline gives CDR1 MNHEY, CDR2 SVGAGI. This CDR3 comprises 13 residues. With 4 bases removed from V and 8 bases from J, the gap between germline ends came to 12 bases. This CDR3 reads CASSSQSGYEQFF. The CDR3 region has the DNA TGTGCCAGCAGTTCCCAATCAGGGTATGAGCAGTTCTTC.

The CDR3 coding sequence is TGTGCCAGCAGCTTAGGTTGGGGACAGACTCCGAACACCGGGGAGCTGTTTTTT. Translation: CASSLGWGQTPNTGELFF. J is TRBJ2-2 and V is TRBV11-1; 7 nucleotides match TRBD1. V was pared by 1 base and J by 0 bases, with 8 bases of the junction left unmatched. CDR3 length: 18 amino acids. Looked up from germline, CDR1 is SGHAT and CDR2 is FQDESV (reference sequence).

Only a few counts were recorded for this clonotype. This rearrangement joins TRBV10-3 to TRBJ1-5; no clear D. This CDR3 has 14 residues. Germline V gene sequence: CDR1 ENHRY, CDR2 SYGVKD. V shed 0 bases and J shed 6 bases, with 9 bases lying between them. The CDR3 sequence: CAISESTLGQPQHF. The CDR3 DNA sequence: TGTGCCATCAGTGAGTCGACTCTGGGTCAGCCCCAGCATTTT.

This clonotype came up a few times. This rearrangement joins TRBV6-1 to TRBJ1-1; D call uncertain. The CDR3 is made up of 14 amino acids. Germline CDR1 MNHNS, CDR2 SASEGT. Trimming took off 6 bases at V and 0 bases at J, with 11 bases between the two ends. The CDR3 spells CASRLAAMNTEAFF. The DNA of the CDR3 is TGTGCCAGCAGGCTGGCAGCCATGAACACTGAAGCTTTCTTT.